This TCR beta chain was sequenced in a study of blood T cell repertoires in COVID-19. Whole-study context: Sites across the United States, Italy and Spain contributed samples from acute and convalescent COVID-19. From T cells, B-cell-depleted T cells, or PBMCs came the material, which was cDNA or gDNA.

This CDR3 comprises 14 residues. The V segment lost 5 bases and the J segment 3 bases; nucleotides outside the gene matches: 5. Germline assignment: CDR1 SGHTA and CDR2 FQGNSA. As originally analysed: Counts of nucleated cells, estimated from reference gene primer amplification, were obtained. Sequencing was performed with immunoSEQ multiplex PCR; in TCRdb, only in-frame clones are kept and a portion is missing. V, J and clone size derive from that table, while D and trimming were established from the DNA sequence. The data hold about 150,000 clones, with 80% observed a single time. This clone has only one observation.

The V gene is TRBV7-2, the J gene TRBJ2-7; 9 bases match TRBD2. The source material was peripheral blood. This TCR came from a man in his 60s with acute or convalescent COVID-19. The chain's CDR3 is CASSLSGSIYEQYF. In DNA, the CDR3 is TGTGCCAGCAGCCTTAGCGGGAGCATCTACGAGCAGTACTTC.